The clone carrying this T cell receptor (beta chain) has a count of ten or more. This sample is part of a study of identical twins. V lost 2 bases, J lost 5 bases, and 6 bases stayed unmatched. Germline CDR1 SGHRS, CDR2 YFSETQ. The CDR3 totals 15 residues. One entry per CDR3 protein results from TCRdb running MiXCR on the 5' RACE reads. The data contain approximately 220,000 distinct CDR3 sequences, roughly 7.5% of them singletons. These records were also assigned to another study, of yellow fever vaccine responses in identical twins.

This sequence was found in a woman aged 18 to 35 in good health. The chain carries TRBV5-1 and TRBJ2-2, with 7 bases fitting TRBD2. The sample comprised memory (CD45RO+) T cells sorted from blood. The CDR3 loop is CASSFSGGRTGELFF. The CDR3 DNA is TGCGCCAGCAGCTTCTCCGGCGGGAGAACCGGGGAGCTGTTTTTT.